Listed here are 11 T cell receptor beta chains from one sample, sequenced in a study of identical twins (dated by TCRdb to 2016 to 2017). The method behind the library was 5' RACE. The instrument was an Illumina HiSeq 2000. TCRdb redid the processing of the public reads, applying fastp at Q25 and MiXCR, and retained in-frame beta chains. Each CDR3 protein gets just one entry, which takes the most common genes and DNA from the rows behind it. In all, the sample holds some 690,000 distinct CDR3 sequences, and around 20% of those were seen once. Roughly 4.3% of the sample rests with the top ten. These data were likewise used in another study, on T cells expressing NK-cell markers.

The specimen sequenced was PBMCs. All receptors come from a woman aged 18 to 35 in good health.

This chain uses TRBV10-3 with TRBJ1-1; no definite D call. Trimming cost V 0 bases and J 0 bases, with 14 bases left between them. Germline V gene data show CDR1 as ENHRY and CDR2 as SYGVKD. The CDR3 spans 17 residues. Here the CDR3 reads CAISESGSGRMNTEAFF. The CDR3 DNA reads as TGTGCCATCAGTGAGTCCGGGTCTGGCCGCATGAACACTGAAGCTTTCTTT.

This clonotype was seen a handful of times. The chain employs TRBV11-2 and TRBJ2-1, with 11 nucleotides matching TRBD2. The CDR3 runs 18 residues. Germline V gene lookup returns CDR1 SGHAT and CDR2 FQNNGV. V lost 4 bases, J lost 5 bases, and 13 bases stayed unmatched. CDR3 region: CASSYPKPLAGGDNEQFF. In nucleotides, the CDR3 is TGTGCCAGCAGCTACCCCAAGCCGCTAGCGGGGGGCGACAATGAGCAGTTCTTC.

The chain couples TRBV5-1 to TRBJ2-1; 8 nucleotides align to TRBD2. Germline V lookup: CDR1 SGHRS, CDR2 YFSETQ. V gave up 6 bases and J gave up 1 base; unmatched junction bases: 6. The CDR3 runs to 15 residues. CDR3 in DNA: TGCGCCAGCAACGCGGGGGGCCAATCCTACAATGAGCAGTTCTTC. Its translation: CASNAGGQSYNEQFF.

This clonotype was seen at least ten times. V usage is TRBV2 and J usage is TRBJ1-5; TRBD1 agrees at 9 bases. With V trimmed by 5 bases and J by 6 bases, 2 bases remained unmatched. The CDR3 covers 13 residues. In germline, CDR1 is SNHLY, CDR2 FYNNEI. DNA for the CDR3: TGTGCCAGCAGTCCGGGACAGGGTCAGCCCCAGCATTTT. Translated, it gives CASSPGQGQPQHF.

The table lists this clonotype with many counts. The J gene is TRBJ2-1, the V gene TRBV20-1, with TRBD2 matching 14 bases. Losses at the gene ends were 8 bases for V and 6 bases for J; bases not matched to a gene: 3. CDR1 is DFQATT, CDR2 SNEGSKA, per germline (reference sequence). The CDR3 contains 13 residues. This CDR3 reads CSSGLAGGNEQFF. The CDR3 bases are TGCAGTTCTGGACTAGCGGGAGGCAATGAGCAGTTCTTC.

This clonotype was counted many times. The chain has TRBV27 and TRBJ2-2, with TRBD1 identical over 8 bases. J lost 1 base, V lost 3 bases, and 7 bases had no gene match. The CDR3 is made up of 17 amino acids. The V gene's germline CDR1 is MNHEY and CDR2 SMNVEV (reference sequence). CDR3 in DNA: TGTGCCAGCAGTTTCATATGGACAGGGCTGAACACCGGGGAGCTGTTTTTT. Its protein is CASSFIWTGLNTGELFF.

This clonotype came up a few times. The chain combines TRBV27 with TRBJ2-7; a weak D match, TRBD1 (5 bases). CDR3 length equals 14 residues. From germline, CDR1 is MNHEY and CDR2 SMNVEV (reference sequence). The germline V and J ends were trimmed by 3 bases and 3 bases, with 12 bases remaining between them. CDR3 sequence: CASSFLDRFYEQYF. Written as DNA, the CDR3 is TGTGCCAGCAGTTTCCTTGACAGATTCTACGAGCAGTACTTC.

This chain links TRBV5-6 with TRBJ2-7; D may match TRBD1 or TRBD2 (5 bases each). Per germline, CDR1 SGHDT and CDR2 YYEEEE. With 4 bases removed from V and 0 bases from J, the gap between germline ends came to 17 bases. CDR3 length: 16 residues. The CDR3 DNA sequence: TGTGCCAGCAGCCCCTCTTGGGGGACCAGCTCCTACGAGCAGTACTTC. It encodes CASSPSWGTSSYEQYF.

About this clonotype itself: Relative to the germline gene, one junction end is altered; a read error may explain this. This chain joins TRBV20-1 and TRBJ1-6; the D gene is possibly TRBD1 (5 bases). This CDR3 contains 17 residues. In germline, CDR1 is DFQATT, CDR2 SNEGSKA (reference sequence). DNA of the CDR3: TGCTGTGCTAGAGATCGAGAAACAGGCCTCAGTAATTCACCCCTCCACTTT. It encodes CCARDRETGLSNSPLHF.

The rearrangement links TRBV4-3 to TRBJ2-7; 8 bases match TRBD1. Germline CDR1 and CDR2: LGHNA and YSLEER. V lost 3 bases and J lost 3; bases outside the gene matches: 4. This CDR3 is built from 14 residues. The CDR3 is CASSHMTGVYEQYF. The CDR3, as DNA: TGCGCCAGCAGCCATATGACAGGGGTCTACGAGCAGTACTTC.

The gene calls are TRBV7-6 and TRBJ2-1; tentative D call: TRBD2 (5 bases). V lost 5 bases to trimming and J lost 5 bases, with 16 bases between them. The CDR3 has 15 residues. Germline values: CDR1 SGHVS, CDR2 FNYEAQ. CDR3 protein: CASSHTWENHNEQFF. The CDR3 DNA sequence: TGTGCCAGCAGCCATACGTGGGAGAATCACAATGAGCAGTTCTTC.